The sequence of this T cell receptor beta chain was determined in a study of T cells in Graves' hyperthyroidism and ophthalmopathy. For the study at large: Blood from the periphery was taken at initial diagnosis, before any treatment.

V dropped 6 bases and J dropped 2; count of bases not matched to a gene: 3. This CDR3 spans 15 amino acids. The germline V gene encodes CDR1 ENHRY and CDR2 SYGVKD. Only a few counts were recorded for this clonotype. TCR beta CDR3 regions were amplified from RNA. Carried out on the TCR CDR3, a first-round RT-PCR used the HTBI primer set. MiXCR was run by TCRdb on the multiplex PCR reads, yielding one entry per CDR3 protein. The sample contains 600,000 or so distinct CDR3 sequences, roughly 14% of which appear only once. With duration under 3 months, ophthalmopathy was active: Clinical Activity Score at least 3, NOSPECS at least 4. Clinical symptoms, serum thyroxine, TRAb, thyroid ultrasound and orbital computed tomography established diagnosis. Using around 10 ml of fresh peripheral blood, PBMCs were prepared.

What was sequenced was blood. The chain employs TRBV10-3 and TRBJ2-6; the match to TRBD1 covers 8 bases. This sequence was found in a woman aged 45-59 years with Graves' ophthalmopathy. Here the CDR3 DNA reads TGTGCCATCAGCCCGACAGGGGCTGGGGCCAACGTCCTGACTTTC. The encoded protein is CAISPTGAGANVLTF.